The clone carrying this T cell receptor beta chain came up many times. This specimen belongs to a study of metastatic and nonmetastatic thyroid tumors. Study-wide context: From malignant and benign thyroid patients, repertoires in blood and in tumor or nodule tissue were compared.

Thyroid surgery took place with no prior treatment in any patient. TCRdb re-processed the PCR reads through MiXCR. The sample carries around 70,000 clones, about 17% recorded once. The CDR3 is 15 amino acids. The V and J ends lost 6 bases and 2 bases, in that order; junction bases with no gene match: 10. In germline, CDR1 is MGHDK, CDR2 SYGVNS. The chain carries TRBV25-1 and TRBJ2-7, with TRBD1 matching 7 bases. This sequence was found in a female donor with papillary thyroid cancer or a benign thyroid nodule (not recorded which). Some clones in this sample may be carry-over from other donors' samples. The sequenced sample consisted of blood. The CDR3 region has the DNA TGTGCCAGCAGCCGAACCAAGACAGGGACCTACGAGCAGTACTTC. Amino acid sequence: CASSRTKTGTYEQYF.